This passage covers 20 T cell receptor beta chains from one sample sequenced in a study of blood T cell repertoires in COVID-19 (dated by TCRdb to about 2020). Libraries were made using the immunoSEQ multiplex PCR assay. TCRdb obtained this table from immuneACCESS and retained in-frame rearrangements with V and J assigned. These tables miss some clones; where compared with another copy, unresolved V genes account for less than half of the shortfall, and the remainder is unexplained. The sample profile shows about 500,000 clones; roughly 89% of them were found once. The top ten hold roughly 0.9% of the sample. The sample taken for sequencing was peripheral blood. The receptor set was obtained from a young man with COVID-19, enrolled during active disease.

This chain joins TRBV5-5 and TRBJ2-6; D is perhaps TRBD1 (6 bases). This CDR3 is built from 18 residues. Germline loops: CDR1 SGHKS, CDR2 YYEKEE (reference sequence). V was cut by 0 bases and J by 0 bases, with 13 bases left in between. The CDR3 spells CASSLDRARHSGANVLTF. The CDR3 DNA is TGTGCCAGCAGCTTGGACAGGGCGCGGCACTCTGGGGCCAACGTCCTGACTTTC.

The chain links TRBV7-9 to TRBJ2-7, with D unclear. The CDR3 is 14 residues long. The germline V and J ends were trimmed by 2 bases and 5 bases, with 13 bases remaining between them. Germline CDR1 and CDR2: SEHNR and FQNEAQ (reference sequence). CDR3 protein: CASSLFSSLHEQYF. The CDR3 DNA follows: TGTGCCAGCAGCTTATTTAGTAGTTTACACGAGCAGTACTTC.

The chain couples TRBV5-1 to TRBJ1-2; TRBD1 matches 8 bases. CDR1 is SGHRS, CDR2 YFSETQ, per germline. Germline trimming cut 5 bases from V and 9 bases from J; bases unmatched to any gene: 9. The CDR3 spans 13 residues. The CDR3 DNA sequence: TGCGCCAGCAGGGTCGCTCGGACAGGGAGCTACACCTTC. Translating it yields CASRVARTGSYTF.

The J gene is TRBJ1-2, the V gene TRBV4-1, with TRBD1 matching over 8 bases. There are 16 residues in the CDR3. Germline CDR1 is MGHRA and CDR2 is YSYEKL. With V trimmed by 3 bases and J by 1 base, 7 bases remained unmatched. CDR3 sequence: CASSQSPGQDNYGYTF. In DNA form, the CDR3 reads TGCGCCAGCAGCCAGTCCCCGGGACAGGATAACTATGGCTACACCTTC.

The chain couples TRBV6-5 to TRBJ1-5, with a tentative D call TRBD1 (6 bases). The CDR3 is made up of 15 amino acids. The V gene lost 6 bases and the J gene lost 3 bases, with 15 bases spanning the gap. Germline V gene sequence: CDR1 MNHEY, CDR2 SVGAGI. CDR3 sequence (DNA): TGTGCCAGCAGAAACGGGGGGGGCTCCAATCAGCCCCAGCATTTT. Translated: CASRNGGGSNQPQHF.

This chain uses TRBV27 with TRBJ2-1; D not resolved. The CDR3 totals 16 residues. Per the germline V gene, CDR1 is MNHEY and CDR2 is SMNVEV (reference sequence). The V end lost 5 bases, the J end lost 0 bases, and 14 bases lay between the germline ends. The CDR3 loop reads CASSVSFLSSYNEQFF. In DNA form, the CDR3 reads TGTGCCAGCAGTGTTAGCTTTTTAAGCTCCTACAATGAGCAGTTCTTC.

CDR3 loop: CASSQGGLAGVTDTQYF. The CDR3 bases are TGCGCCAGCAGCCAAGGGGGACTAGCGGGAGTCACAGATACGCAGTATTTT. The gene calls are TRBV4-1 and TRBJ2-3, with 14 positions matching TRBD2. After removal of 1 base from V and 2 bases from J, the junction contained 2 bases not matched to a gene. Per germline, CDR1 MGHRA and CDR2 YSYEKL. The CDR3 spans 17 residues.

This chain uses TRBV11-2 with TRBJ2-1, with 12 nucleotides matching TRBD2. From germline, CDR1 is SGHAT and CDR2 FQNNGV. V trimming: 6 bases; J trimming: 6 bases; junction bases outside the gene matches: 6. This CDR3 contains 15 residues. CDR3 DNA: TGTGCCAGCAGTTCCCTAGCGGGGGGGCGCAATGAGCAGTTCTTC. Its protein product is CASSSLAGGRNEQFF.

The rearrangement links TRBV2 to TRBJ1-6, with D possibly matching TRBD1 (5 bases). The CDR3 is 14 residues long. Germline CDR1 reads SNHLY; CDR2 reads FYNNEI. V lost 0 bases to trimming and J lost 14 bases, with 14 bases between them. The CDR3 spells CASSEAGRVGTLHF. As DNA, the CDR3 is TGTGCCAGCAGTGAAGCAGGCAGGGTAGGCACCCTCCACTTT.

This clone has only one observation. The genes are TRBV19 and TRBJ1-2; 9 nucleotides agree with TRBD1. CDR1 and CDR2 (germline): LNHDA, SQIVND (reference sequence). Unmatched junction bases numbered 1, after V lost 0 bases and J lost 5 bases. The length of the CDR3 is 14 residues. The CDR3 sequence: CASSIDGTGYGYTF. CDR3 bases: TGTGCCAGTAGTATAGATGGGACAGGGTATGGCTACACCTTC.

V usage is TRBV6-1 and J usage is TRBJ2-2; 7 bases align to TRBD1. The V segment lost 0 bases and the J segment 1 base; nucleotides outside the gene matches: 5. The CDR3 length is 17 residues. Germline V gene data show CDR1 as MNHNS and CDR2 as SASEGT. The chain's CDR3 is CASSEAAGTVNTGELFF. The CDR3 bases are TGTGCCAGCAGTGAAGCGGCCGGGACAGTGAACACCGGGGAGCTGTTTTTT.

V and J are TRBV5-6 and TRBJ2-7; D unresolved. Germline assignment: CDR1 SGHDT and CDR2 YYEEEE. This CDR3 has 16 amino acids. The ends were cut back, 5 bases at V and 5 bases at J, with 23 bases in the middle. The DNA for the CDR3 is TGTGCCAGCAGGTCCATTACCGGGTCCGGAGCCCACGAGCAGTACTTC. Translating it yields CASRSITGSGAHEQYF. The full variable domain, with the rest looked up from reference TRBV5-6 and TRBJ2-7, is DAGVTQSPTHLIKTRGQQVTLRCSPKSGHDTVSWYQQALGQGPQFIFQYYEEEERQRGNFPDRFSGHQFPNYSSELNVNALLLGDSALYLCASRSITGSGAHEQYFGPGTRLTVT.

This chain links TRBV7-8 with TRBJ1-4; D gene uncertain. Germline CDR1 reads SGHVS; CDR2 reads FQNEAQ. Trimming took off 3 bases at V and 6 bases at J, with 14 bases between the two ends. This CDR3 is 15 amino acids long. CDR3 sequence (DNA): TGTGCCAGCAGCTTTGGTGGAGGGTATTATGAAAAACTGTTTTTT. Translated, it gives CASSFGGGYYEKLFF.

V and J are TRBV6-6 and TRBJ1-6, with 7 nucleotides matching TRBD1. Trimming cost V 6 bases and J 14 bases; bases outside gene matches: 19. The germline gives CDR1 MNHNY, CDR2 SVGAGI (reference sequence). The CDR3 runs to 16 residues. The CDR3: CASRRPGDSRWGALHF. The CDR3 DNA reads TGTGCCAGCAGGAGGCCCGGGGACAGTCGTTGGGGAGCCCTCCACTTT.

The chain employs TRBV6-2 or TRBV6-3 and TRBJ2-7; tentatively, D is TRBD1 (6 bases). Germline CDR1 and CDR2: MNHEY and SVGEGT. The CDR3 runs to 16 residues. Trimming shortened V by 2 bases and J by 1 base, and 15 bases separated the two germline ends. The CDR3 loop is CASSYNLQGASYEQYF. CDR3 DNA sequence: TGTGCCAGCAGTTACAACCTACAGGGAGCGTCCTACGAGCAGTACTTC.

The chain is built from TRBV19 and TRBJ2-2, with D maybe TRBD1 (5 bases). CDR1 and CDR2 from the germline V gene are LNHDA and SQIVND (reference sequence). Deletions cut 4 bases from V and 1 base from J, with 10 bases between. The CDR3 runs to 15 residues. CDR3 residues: CASSTDRWNTGELFF. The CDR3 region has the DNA TGTGCCAGTAGTACTGACAGATGGAACACCGGGGAGCTGTTTTTT.

The CDR3 DNA follows: TGTGCCAGCAGCGGACTTACATTGAACACCGGGGAGCTGTTTTTT. Protein: CASSGLTLNTGELFF. The chain is built from TRBV2 and TRBJ2-2, with D maybe TRBD2 (5 bases). The CDR3 runs to 15 residues. Trimming left V 6 bases short and J 1 base short, with 12 bases between. CDR1 and CDR2 (germline): SNHLY, FYNNEI.

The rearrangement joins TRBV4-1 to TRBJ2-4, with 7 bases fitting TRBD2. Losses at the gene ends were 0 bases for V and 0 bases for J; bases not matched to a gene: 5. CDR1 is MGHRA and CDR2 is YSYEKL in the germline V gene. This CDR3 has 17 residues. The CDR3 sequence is CASSQEGLAVAKNIQYF. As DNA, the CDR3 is TGCGCCAGCAGCCAAGAGGGGCTAGCGGTAGCCAAAAACATTCAGTACTTC.

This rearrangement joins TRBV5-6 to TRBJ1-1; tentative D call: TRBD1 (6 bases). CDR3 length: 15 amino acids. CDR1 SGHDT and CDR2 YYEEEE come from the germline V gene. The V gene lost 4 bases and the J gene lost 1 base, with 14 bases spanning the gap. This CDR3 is CASSPLTGTNTEAFF. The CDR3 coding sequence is TGTGCCAGCAGCCCCCTGACAGGCACGAACACTGAAGCTTTCTTT.

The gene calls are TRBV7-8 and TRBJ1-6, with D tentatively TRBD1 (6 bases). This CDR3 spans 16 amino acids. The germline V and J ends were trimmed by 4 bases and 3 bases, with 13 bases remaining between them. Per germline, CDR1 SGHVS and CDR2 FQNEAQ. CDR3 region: CASSYNGQNYNSPLHF. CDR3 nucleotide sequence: TGTGCCAGCAGCTACAATGGACAGAACTATAATTCACCCCTCCACTTT.